Listed below are T cell receptor beta chains from one sample, sequenced in a study of OX40 agonist ivuxolimab in advanced cancers. Generated by immunoSEQ multiplex PCR, the TCRdb table keeps only in-frame clones and is missing some. Of about 54,000 clones in the sample, roughly 89% are singletons; the top ten hold 1.2% to 1.5%. This material consisted of CD4+ or CD8+ T cells sorted from blood, taken in a trial of the OX40 agonist ivuxolimab. The source is an adult with an advanced solid tumor such as melanoma, head and neck, liver or kidney cancer. The CDR3 runs from the conserved cysteine through the conserved F or W. D genes are given only for firm matches. Only some rows state a clone size, as once, few, many or a class for expanded clones.

clone_size j_call d_call v_call cdr3_nt cdr3_aa
once TRBJ1-2 NA TRBV13 TGTGCCAGCAGCTTAGGCTCTCACCGAAGTAACTATGGCTACACCTTC CASSLGSHRSNYGYTF
NA TRBJ2-7 NA TRBV5-1 TGCGCCAGCAGCTTGGAACCTACCTACGAGCAGTACTTC CASSLEPTYEQYF
NA TRBJ2-7 NA TRBV5-6 TGTGCCAGCAGCTTGTGGGGGCTGTGGACGGACGAGCAGTACTTC CASSLWGLWTDEQYF
NA TRBJ2-5 NA TRBV5-4 TGTGCCAGCAGCTTCGGGGCTAAGGGAAGCGAGACCCAGTACTTC CASSFGAKGSETQYF
NA TRBJ1-1 NA TRBV21-1 TGTGCCAGCAGCAAAGTCAGTGAGGGGGCTCAAACTGAAGCTTTCTTT CASSKVSEGAQTEAFF
NA TRBJ1-2 TRBD1 TRBV30 TGTGCCTGGAGTGTGGGACAGAACTATGGCTACACCTTC CAWSVGQNYGYTF
NA TRBJ1-1 NA TRBV6-5 TGTGCCAGCAGTTACTCCGGGCGGATGGGCACTGAAGCTTTCTTT CASSYSGRMGTEAFF
NA TRBJ1-5 TRBD1 TRBV6-5 TGTGCCAGCAGTTATGGAACAGGGGAGAATCAGCCCCAGCATTTT CASSYGTGENQPQHF
NA TRBJ2-1 TRBD2 TRBV5-1 TGCGCCAGCAGCTTGGGACTAGCGGGGCACAATGAGCAGTTCTTC CASSLGLAGHNEQFF
NA TRBJ2-6 NA TRBV6-1 TGTGCCAGCAGTGAAGGTGGGCGAGCAGGCACTGGGGCCAACGTCCTGACTTTC CASSEGGRAGTGANVLTF
NA TRBJ1-1 NA TRBV28 TGTGCCAGCAGGGCGGGACCGACAAGGGCTTTCTTT CASRAGPTRAFF
NA TRBJ2-1 TRBD2 TRBV29-1 TGCAGCGTTGCACCTAGCGGGAGTTTTGTGCAGTTCTTC CSVAPSGSFVQFF
NA TRBJ1-1 NA TRBV7-3 TGTGCCAGCAGCTTGGGGGAGAGGGCTGAAGCTTTCTTT CASSLGERAEAFF
NA TRBJ1-1 NA TRBV20-1 TGCAGTGCTAGTCAGGTCAAAGCTTTCTTT CSASQVKAFF
once TRBJ2-7 NA TRBV5-1 TGCGCCAGCAGCAGGGAGTTGGGGGGCGAGCAGTACTTC CASSRELGGEQYF
NA TRBJ1-5 NA TRBV27 TGTGCCAGCAGTTCCGGACAGCCGCCCCAGCATTTT CASSSGQPPQHF
NA TRBJ2-3 NA TRBV11-2 TGTGCCAGCAGCTTGAGGAGGTCCTCCTCCACAGATACGCAGTATTTT CASSLRRSSSTDTQYF
once TRBJ1-4 NA TRBV30 TGTGCCTGGAGTGTACGGGGCGCGGCAGGGGAAGAAAAACTGTTTTTT CAWSVRGAAGEEKLFF
NA TRBJ1-4 NA TRBV5-1 TGCGCCAGCAGCTTGGTCCAGGGCGCAACTAATGAAAAACTGTTTTTT CASSLVQGATNEKLFF
NA TRBJ1-5 NA TRBV11-2 TGTGCCAGCAGCTTATACACGGCAGAATATAGCAATCAGCCCCAGCATTTT CASSLYTAEYSNQPQHF
NA TRBJ2-3 NA TRBV28 TGTGCCAGCAGTGGGGGCCTTCGAGTAGATACGCAGTATTTT CASSGGLRVDTQYF
NA TRBJ2-7 NA TRBV14 TGTGCCAGCAGCCAAGGACACGGGGGTCCCTACGAGCAGTACTTC CASSQGHGGPYEQYF
NA TRBJ1-6 TRBD1 TRBV19 TGTGCCAGTAGGACCGGGACAGGGAACTCACCCCTCCACTTT CASRTGTGNSPLHF
NA TRBJ1-4 NA TRBV29-1 TGCAGCGTTGGCCGAGGAGAAAAACTGTTTTTT CSVGRGEKLFF
NA TRBJ1-1 NA TRBV7-9 TGTGCCAGCAGCTTAGGAACAGGGAACACTGAAGCTTTCTTT CASSLGTGNTEAFF
few TRBJ2-7 NA TRBV5-6 TGTGCCAGCAGCTGGGCTACAGGTCACGAGCAGTACTTC CASSWATGHEQYF
NA TRBJ2-3 NA TRBV19 TGTGCCAGTAGGGGGGGGCTAGCGGCAGATACGCAGTATTTT CASRGGLAADTQYF
once TRBJ2-1 NA TRBV7-9 TGTGCCAGCACCATAAATAGCGGTTACAATGAGCAGTTCTTC CASTINSGYNEQFF
NA TRBJ2-5 NA TRBV5-8 TGTGCCAGCAGCGGGGGACTTCCTCAAGAGACCCAGTACTTC CASSGGLPQETQYF
NA TRBJ1-3 NA TRBV19 TGTGCCAGTAGTACAGGGGGAAACACCATATATTTT CASSTGGNTIYF
NA TRBJ1-2 NA TRBV2 TGTGCCAGCAGTGAAGCGGCCCAGGGCTATGGCTACACCTTC CASSEAAQGYGYTF
NA TRBJ2-7 TRBD1 TRBV7-9 TGTGCCAGCAGCCCGAGTTGGGGACAGGGGAACTACGAGCAGTACTTC CASSPSWGQGNYEQYF
NA TRBJ2-7 NA TRBV10-3 TGTGCCATCAGTGCCCTGGCCCACGAGCAGTACTTC CAISALAHEQYF
NA TRBJ1-4 NA TRBV5-1 TGCGCCAGCACTTGGGCAGGAGAAAATGAAAAACTGTTTTTT CASTWAGENEKLFF
NA TRBJ1-2 NA TRBV7-2 TGTGCCAGCAGCTTAAACGTCGGCAGGGCGACAGGTGGCTACACCTTC CASSLNVGRATGGYTF
few TRBJ2-5 NA TRBV6-6 TGTGCCAGCAGTTACAGAGGGGACGGGGGAGAGACCCAGTACTTC CASSYRGDGGETQYF
NA TRBJ2-7 NA TRBV25-1 TGTGCCAGCAGTGAATATAAGGGCACCTCCTACGAGCAGTACTTC CASSEYKGTSYEQYF
NA TRBJ2-5 NA TRBV6-5 TGTGCCAGCAGTACCGGACGGGGCCGGGAGACCCAGTACTTC CASSTGRGRETQYF
NA TRBJ2-7 NA TRBV5-6 TGTGCCAGCAGCTTGTATTCCGGGTCTGTCGAGCAGTACTTC CASSLYSGSVEQYF
NA TRBJ2-5 TRBD2 TRBV5-4 TGTGCCAGCACCTCGGGACTAGCGGAAGAGACCCAGTACTTC CASTSGLAEETQYF
NA TRBJ2-1 TRBD2 TRBV25-1 TGTGCCAGCAGTGACCCCGGACTAGCGGGAGGTGAGCAGTTCTTC CASSDPGLAGGEQFF
NA TRBJ1-3 NA TRBV6-5 TGTGCCAGCAGTTCACGACAGGAACTCTCTGGAAACACCATATATTTT CASSSRQELSGNTIYF
NA TRBJ2-5 TRBD1 TRBV7-9 TGTGCCAGCAGCCCGGGACAGGGGGCCCAGACCCAGTACTTC CASSPGQGAQTQYF
NA TRBJ2-3 TRBD2 TRBV18 TGTGCCAGCTCCCCCGGACTAGCGGGAGGATCTGGCCTTAGCACAGATACGCAGTATTTT CASSPGLAGGSGLSTDTQYF